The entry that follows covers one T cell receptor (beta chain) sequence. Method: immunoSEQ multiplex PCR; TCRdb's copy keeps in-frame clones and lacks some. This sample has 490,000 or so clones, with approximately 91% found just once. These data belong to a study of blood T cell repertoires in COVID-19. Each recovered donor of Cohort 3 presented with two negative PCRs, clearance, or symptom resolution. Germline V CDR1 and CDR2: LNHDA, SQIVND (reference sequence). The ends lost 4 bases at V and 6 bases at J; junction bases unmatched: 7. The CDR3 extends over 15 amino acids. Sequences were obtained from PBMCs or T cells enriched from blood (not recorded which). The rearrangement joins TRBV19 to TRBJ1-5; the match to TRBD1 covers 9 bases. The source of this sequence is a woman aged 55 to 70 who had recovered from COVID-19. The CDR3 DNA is TGTGCCAGTAGTAGATCCGGGACAGGGCTTCAGCCCCAGCATTTT. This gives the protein CASSRSGTGLQPQHF.